This passage covers 27 T cell receptor beta chains from one sample sequenced in a study of blood T cell repertoires in COVID-19. Profiling relied on immunoSEQ multiplex PCR, and the TCRdb table lists in-frame clones only, not all of them. The data show 250,000 to 300,000 clones, roughly 88% seen once. Sequences were obtained from peripheral blood. The receptors originated from an older woman with COVID-19, enrolled during active disease.

This clone was seen only once. The chain joins TRBV28 to TRBJ2-3; D perhaps matches TRBD1 (7 bases). The V gene lost 7 bases and the J gene lost 3 bases, with 11 bases spanning the gap. The CDR3 totals 13 residues. Germline assignment: CDR1 MDHEN and CDR2 SYDVKM. The CDR3 sequence: CASNAGGTDTQYF. CDR3 in DNA: TGTGCCAGCAACGCAGGGGGGACAGATACGCAGTATTTT.

V gene TRBV2 combines with J gene TRBJ2-1; 8 nucleotides line up with TRBD1. Trimming took 10 bases from V and 7 from J; bases not matched to a gene: 12. The germline V gene encodes CDR1 SNHLY and CDR2 FYNNEI. The CDR3 contains 14 residues. CDR3 nucleotide sequence: TGTGCCACTAAGGACAGGGTGTTTCAGAATGAGCAGTTCTTC. It translates to CATKDRVFQNEQFF. Full variable domain (rest looked up from reference TRBV2 and TRBJ2-1): EPEVTQTPSHQVTQMGQEVILRCVPISNHLYFYWYRQILGQKVEFLVSFYNNEISEKSEIFDDQFSVERPDGSNFTLKIRSTKLEDSAMYFCATKDRVFQNEQFFGPGTRLTVL.

The chain joins TRBV10-3 to TRBJ2-3; D gene uncertain. The CDR3 sequence is 15 residues long. V lost 5 bases and J lost 0, with 12 bases in between. From germline, CDR1 is ENHRY and CDR2 SYGVKD. The DNA of the CDR3 is TGTGCCATCAGTCCCGCTGGCGGTAGCACAGATACGCAGTATTTT. This encodes CAISPAGGSTDTQYF.

V usage is TRBV6-2 or TRBV6-3 and J usage is TRBJ2-1; a possible D gene is TRBD1 (6 bases). The CDR3 length is 12 residues. Trimming removed 7 bases at V and 9 bases at J, with 13 bases between. CDR1 and CDR2 (germline): MNHEY, SVGEGT. The CDR3 loop is CASNPTGGEQFF. In DNA, the CDR3 is TGTGCCAGCAACCCGACAGGCGGTGAGCAGTTCTTC.

The chain links TRBV9 to TRBJ1-1; no firm D call. The germline V gene encodes CDR1 SGDLS and CDR2 YYNGEE. This CDR3 spans 13 amino acids. The V and J ends lost 0 bases and 5 bases respectively, with 8 bases between them. For the CDR3, the DNA is TGTGCCAGCAGCGTAGAGCGAGGGACTGAAGCTTTCTTT. Amino acids: CASSVERGTEAFF.

V is TRBV6-1 and J is TRBJ1-5; D possibly corresponds to TRBD1 (5 bases). Germline V CDR1 and CDR2: MNHNS, SASEGT. This CDR3 spans 17 amino acids. V lost 2 bases, J lost 3 bases, and 17 bases lay in between. The CDR3, as DNA: TGTGCCAGCAGTGAAAACCTCGGGGGAAGGGACAATCAGCCCCAGCATTTT. It specifies CASSENLGGRDNQPQHF.

The chain uses TRBV5-1 and TRBJ2-5; 10 bases line up with TRBD2. V lost 2 bases, J lost 5 bases, and 6 bases stayed unmatched. The CDR3 covers 15 residues. Looked up from germline, CDR1 is SGHRS and CDR2 is YFSETQ. This CDR3 reads CASSLSGRAGETQYF. CDR3 sequence (DNA): TGCGCCAGCAGCTTAAGCGGGAGGGCTGGGGAGACCCAGTACTTC.

This clone is a singleton in its sample. This chain links TRBV7-3 with TRBJ2-5; perhaps TRBD2 as D (5 bases). CDR1 and CDR2 (germline): SGHTA, FQGTGA. This CDR3 contains 15 residues. V lost 5 bases and J lost 1, with 14 bases in between. The CDR3 is CASSPGPGIQETQYF. The CDR3 DNA reads as TGTGCCAGCAGCCCCGGACCGGGGATCCAAGAGACCCAGTACTTC.

V gene TRBV21-1 combines with J gene TRBJ2-3; the table's D call, TRBD1, has no DNA check behind it. TRBV21-1 is labeled a pseudogene. The CDR3 covers 14 residues. DNA for the CDR3: TGTGCCAGCAGTCGCTCGGGACAGGCAGATACGCAGTATTTT. It translates to CASSRSGQADTQYF.

This clone was picked up a small number of times. The genes are TRBV29-1 and TRBJ1-2, with TRBD1 matching 7 bases. V lost 5 bases to trimming and J lost 4 bases; unmatched junction nucleotides: 7. From germline, CDR1 is SQVTM and CDR2 ANQGSEA. The CDR3 covers 13 residues. The DNA for the CDR3 is TGCAGCGTTACCGGGACAGCCATCTATGGCTACACCTTC. Amino acid sequence: CSVTGTAIYGYTF.

The chain carries TRBV19 and TRBJ1-3, with D uncertain. The V gene's germline CDR1 is LNHDA and CDR2 SQIVND (reference sequence). V lost 3 bases to trimming and J lost 1 base, with 10 bases between them. The CDR3 extends over 15 amino acids. CDR3 sequence reads: CASSIPGQSGNTIYF. The CDR3 bases are TGTGCCAGTAGTATCCCAGGTCAATCTGGAAACACCATATATTTT.

V usage is TRBV10-3 and J usage is TRBJ1-2; 11 bases match TRBD1. Germline assignment: CDR1 ENHRY and CDR2 SYGVKD. J lost 4 bases, V lost 5 bases, and 12 bases had no gene match. The CDR3 covers 17 residues. The CDR3 nucleotides read TGTGCCATCAGTAAGGTCTACCCGGGACAGGGGGGCTATGGCTACACCTTC. Translating it yields CAISKVYPGQGGYGYTF.

This chain connects TRBV20-1 to TRBJ2-7; TRBD1 agrees at 9 bases. The length of the CDR3 is 15 residues. Germline values: CDR1 DFQATT, CDR2 SNEGSKA (reference sequence). V lost 3 bases, J lost 3 bases, and 9 bases stayed unmatched. CDR3 protein: CSASLPGQGVYEQYF. As DNA, the CDR3 is TGCAGTGCTAGTCTCCCGGGACAGGGCGTCTACGAGCAGTACTTC.

The rearrangement links TRBV6-6 to TRBJ2-2, with 13 nucleotides matching TRBD2. The germline CDR1 and CDR2 sequences are MNHNY and SVGAGI (reference sequence). This CDR3 spans 22 amino acids. The J segment lost 3 bases and the V segment lost 5 bases, leaving 21 bases of the junction unmatched. The chain's CDR3 is CASSRPGGGTSGRALDTGELFF. CDR3 in DNA: TGTGCCAGCAGTCGCCCCGGCGGGGGAACTAGCGGGAGGGCCTTGGACACCGGGGAGCTGTTTTTT.

The chain links TRBV18 to TRBJ1-3, with 8 bases matching TRBD1. This CDR3 has 16 amino acids. The germline CDR1 and CDR2 sequences are KGHSH and LQKENI. Germline trimming cut 4 bases from V and 0 bases from J; bases unmatched to any gene: 5. CDR3 bases: TGTGCCAGCTCACAAGGACAGGGCAACTCTGGAAACACCATATATTTT. It is translated as CASSQGQGNSGNTIYF.

J is TRBJ2-7 and V is TRBV6-6, with D tentatively TRBD1 (6 bases). With 7 bases removed from V and 7 bases from J, the gap between germline ends came to 23 bases. CDR1 MNHNY and CDR2 SVGAGI come from the germline V gene (reference sequence). This CDR3 has 15 amino acids. CDR3 residues: CASTTGQAPLGEQYF. The CDR3 bases are TGTGCCAGCACCACAGGGCAGGCCCCTCTAGGGGAGCAGTACTTC.

J is TRBJ2-7 and V is TRBV7-2; the match to TRBD2 covers 8 bases. This CDR3 is built from 16 residues. With V trimmed by 2 bases and J by 2 bases, 8 bases remained unmatched. CDR1 and CDR2 from the germline V gene are SGHTA and FQGNSA. The CDR3 reads CASSLSAGAYTYEQYF. CDR3 nucleotide sequence: TGTGCCAGCAGCTTATCAGCGGGAGCATATACCTACGAGCAGTACTTC.

Turning to this clone: One end of the junction fails to match germline, which may point to a read error. The chain joins TRBV7-2 to TRBJ2-7, with D tentatively TRBD1 (6 bases). The V gene's germline CDR1 is SGHTA and CDR2 FQGNSA. CDR3 length: 12 residues. CDR3: CASSAPNRDKDF. The CDR3 DNA follows: TGTGCCAGCAGCGCCCCAAACCGGGACAAAGACTTC.

This rearrangement joins TRBV10-1 to TRBJ1-5; 8 bases are a match to TRBD1. The V and J ends lost 6 bases and 6 bases, in that order; junction bases with no gene match: 10. Germline CDR1 reads WNHNN; CDR2 reads SYGVQD (reference sequence). CDR3 size: 15 residues. The CDR3 DNA reads TGCGCCAGCAGGTCCCGGGACAGGAACTGTCAGCCCCAGCATTTT. Translation: CASRSRDRNCQPQHF.

The chain is built from TRBV5-1 and TRBJ2-7; no definite D call. The CDR3 loop spans 13 amino acids. Trimming shortened V by 3 bases and J by 2 bases, and 9 bases separated the two germline ends. CDR1 SGHRS and CDR2 YFSETQ come from the germline V gene. CDR3 bases: TGCGCCAGCAGCTCAGACAAGACCTACGAGCAGTACTTC. This codes for CASSSDKTYEQYF.

J is TRBJ2-6 and V is TRBV19; TRBD1 aligns across 8 bases. CDR1 is LNHDA, CDR2 SQIVND, per germline (reference sequence). V was pared by 3 bases and J by 4 bases, with 14 bases of the junction left unmatched. The CDR3 has 19 residues. CDR3 DNA sequence: TGTGCCAGTAGTATGGGGACAGGTCGATGGGGTTTGGGGGCCAACGTCCTGACTTTC. Protein: CASSMGTGRWGLGANVLTF.

The rearrangement links TRBV3-1 (or the pseudogene TRBV3-2) to TRBJ1-2, with D unresolved. Germline CDR1 and CDR2: LGHDT and YNNKEL (reference sequence). The CDR3 loop spans 14 amino acids. V was trimmed by 1 base and J by 0 bases, leaving 6 bases between them. The CDR3 region has the DNA TGTGCCAGCAGCCAAGCTCCAGCTAACTATGGCTACACCTTC. Amino acid sequence: CASSQAPANYGYTF.

The DNA of the CDR3 is TGTGCCAGCAGAGACAGGAGCTCTGGAAACACCATATATTTT. Protein: CASRDRSSGNTIYF. The chain uses TRBV3-1 (or the pseudogene TRBV3-2) and TRBJ1-3; tentatively, D is TRBD1 (6 bases). The germline V gene has CDR1 LGHDT and CDR2 YNNKEL (reference sequence). The CDR3 has 14 residues. Between the trimmed V and J ends, which lost 6 bases and 0 bases, there was a span of 9 bases.

This clone was counted once. The chain recombines TRBV11-3 with TRBJ2-5; D might be TRBD2 (6 bases). This CDR3 has 15 amino acids. CDR1 is SGHNT and CDR2 is YENEEA in the germline V gene. The V end lost 5 bases, the J end lost 2 bases, and 15 bases lay between the germline ends. This chain's CDR3 is CASSHGGEGQETQYF. CDR3 bases: TGTGCCAGCAGCCACGGCGGGGAAGGGCAAGAGACCCAGTACTTC.

V usage is TRBV19 and J usage is TRBJ1-5; possible D gene TRBD1, 5 bases. V was shortened by 7 bases and J by 0 bases, with 16 bases between the two germline ends. CDR1 and CDR2 (germline): LNHDA, SQIVND (reference sequence). This CDR3 is built from 16 residues. The CDR3 sequence: CASTPLGLHSNQPQHF. CDR3 sequence (DNA): TGTGCCAGTACCCCCCTGGGACTTCATAGCAATCAGCCCCAGCATTTT.

This chain connects TRBV29-1 to TRBJ1-6; D possibly corresponds to TRBD1 (6 bases). The CDR3 spans 13 residues. Germline V CDR1 and CDR2: SQVTM, ANQGSEA. Trimming stripped 6 bases from V and 5 bases from J, with 11 bases between. The CDR3 DNA follows: TGCAGCGTCGGGGAGGGGGATAATTCACCCCTCCACTTT. Protein: CSVGEGDNSPLHF.

The chain employs TRBV10-3 and TRBJ1-4, with D unclear. Trimming took 6 bases from V and 3 from J, leaving 14 bases between them. This CDR3 contains 15 residues. CDR1 and CDR2 (germline): ENHRY, SYGVKD. The CDR3 DNA follows: TGTGCCATCAGATCGCAAGAGGGCGCTAATGAAAAACTGTTTTTT. This codes for CAIRSQEGANEKLFF.